This T cell receptor beta chain was recovered during a study of T-cell reconstitution after alpha-beta-depleted transplantation in children. CDR1 MNHNS and CDR2 SASEGT come from the germline V gene. V gave up 6 bases and J gave up 6 bases, with 17 bases separating them. This CDR3 spans 14 amino acids. Findings and caveats of the study: The origin of high day-60 TCRbeta diversity in some patients lay in surviving recipient T cells and thymic progenitors. Expanded graft clones, several hundred of them, were reportedly the source of alpha-beta T cells about two months after transplant. Newly generated T cells supplied most T-cell counts and diversity one year post-transplant.

Preparation of the TCRbeta library involved a method that used unique molecular identifiers. TCRdb fed the PCR reads into MiXCR, producing one record per CDR3 protein. The sample lists 400,000 to 450,000 distinct CDR3 sequences; roughly 43% were seen once. Of note for this clonotype: Antigen: not known.

The J gene is TRBJ2-5, the V gene TRBV6-1; D is perhaps TRBD1 or TRBD2 (7 bases each). This sequence originates from a girl aged 2-10 years with aplastic anemia, due to receive a stem cell transplant. The starting material was PBMCs, obtained before TCRalphabeta/CD19-depleted stem cell transplant. CDR3 coding DNA: TGTGCCAGCAGCTCAGGGGGGGCATTGCAGACCCAGTACTTC. This translates into CASSSGGALQTQYF.